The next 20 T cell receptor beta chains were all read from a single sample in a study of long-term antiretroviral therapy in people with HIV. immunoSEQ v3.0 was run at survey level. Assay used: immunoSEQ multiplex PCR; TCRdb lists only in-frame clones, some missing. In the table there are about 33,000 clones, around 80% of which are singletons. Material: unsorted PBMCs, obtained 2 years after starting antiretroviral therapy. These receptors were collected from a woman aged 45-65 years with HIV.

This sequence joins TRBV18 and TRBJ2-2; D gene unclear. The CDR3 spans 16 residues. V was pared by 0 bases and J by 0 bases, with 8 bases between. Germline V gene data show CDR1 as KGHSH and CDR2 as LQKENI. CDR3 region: CASSPPHPSNTGELFF. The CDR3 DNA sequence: TGTGCCAGCTCACCACCTCATCCATCGAACACCGGGGAGCTGTTTTTT.

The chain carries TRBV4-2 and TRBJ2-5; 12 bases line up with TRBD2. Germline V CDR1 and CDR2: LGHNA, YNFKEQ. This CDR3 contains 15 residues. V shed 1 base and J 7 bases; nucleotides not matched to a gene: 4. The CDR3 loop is CASSQVVTSGGTQYF. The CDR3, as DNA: TGTGCCAGCAGCCAAGTGGTGACTAGCGGGGGGACCCAGTACTTC.

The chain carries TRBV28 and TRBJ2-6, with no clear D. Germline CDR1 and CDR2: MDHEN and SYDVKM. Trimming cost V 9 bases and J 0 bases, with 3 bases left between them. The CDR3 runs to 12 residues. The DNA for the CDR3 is TGTGCCAGTGGCTCTGGGGCCAACGTCCTGACTTTC. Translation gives CASGSGANVLTF.

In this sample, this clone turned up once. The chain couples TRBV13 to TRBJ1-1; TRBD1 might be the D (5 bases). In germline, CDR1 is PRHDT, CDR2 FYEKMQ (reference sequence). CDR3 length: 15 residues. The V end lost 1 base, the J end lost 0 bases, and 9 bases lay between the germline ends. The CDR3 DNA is TGTGCCAGCAGCTTAGCCGGGGGATTGAACACTGAAGCTTTCTTT. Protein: CASSLAGGLNTEAFF. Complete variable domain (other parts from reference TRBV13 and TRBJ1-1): AAGVIQSPRHLIKEKRETATLKCYPIPRHDTVYWYQQGPGQDPQFLISFYEKMQSDKGSIPDRFSAQQFSDYHSELNMSSLELGDSALYFCASSLAGGLNTEAFFGQGTRLTVV.

CDR3 loop: CASSQEPPLEQYV. In DNA form, the CDR3 reads TGCGCCAGCAGCCAAGAGCCACCTCTCGAGCAGTACGTC. This chain links TRBV4-1 with TRBJ2-7, with unresolved D. The CDR3 extends over 13 amino acids. Trimming removed 0 bases from V and 6 bases from J, with 9 bases in between. Germline-derived CDR1 and CDR2 are MGHRA and YSYEKL.

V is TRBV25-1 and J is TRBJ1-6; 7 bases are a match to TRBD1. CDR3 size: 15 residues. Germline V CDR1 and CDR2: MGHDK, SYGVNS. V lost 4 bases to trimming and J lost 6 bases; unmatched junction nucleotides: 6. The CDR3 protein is CASSVTGQLNSPLHF. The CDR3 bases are TGTGCCAGCAGTGTAACGGGACAGCTTAATTCACCCCTCCACTTT.

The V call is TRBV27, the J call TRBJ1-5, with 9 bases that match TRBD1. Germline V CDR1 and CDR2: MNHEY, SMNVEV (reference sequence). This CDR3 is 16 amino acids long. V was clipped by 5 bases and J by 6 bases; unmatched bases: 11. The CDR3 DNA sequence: TGTGCCAGCAGTCGCGGGACAGGGACGGGGATTCAGCCCCAGCATTTT. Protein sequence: CASSRGTGTGIQPQHF.

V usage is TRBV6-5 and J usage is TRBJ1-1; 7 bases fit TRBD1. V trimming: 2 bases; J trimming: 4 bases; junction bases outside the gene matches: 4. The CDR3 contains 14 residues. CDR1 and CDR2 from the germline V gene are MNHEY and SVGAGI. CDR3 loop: CASSYRGTATEAFF. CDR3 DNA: TGTGCCAGCAGTTACCGAGGGACAGCCACTGAAGCTTTCTTT.

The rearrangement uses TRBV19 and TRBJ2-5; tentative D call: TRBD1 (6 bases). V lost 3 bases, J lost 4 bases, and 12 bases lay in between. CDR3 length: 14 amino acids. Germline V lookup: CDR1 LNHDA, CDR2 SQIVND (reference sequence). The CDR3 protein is CASSIGWGLETQYF. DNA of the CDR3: TGTGCCAGTAGTATTGGGTGGGGGCTAGAGACCCAGTACTTC.

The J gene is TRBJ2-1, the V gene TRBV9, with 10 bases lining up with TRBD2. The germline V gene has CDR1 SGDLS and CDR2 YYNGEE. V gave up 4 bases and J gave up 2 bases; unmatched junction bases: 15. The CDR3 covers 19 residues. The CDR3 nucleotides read TGTGCCAGCAGCCCAGGTAGACTAGCGGGCGGAAGGGCCTACAATGAGCAGTTCTTC. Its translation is CASSPGRLAGGRAYNEQFF.

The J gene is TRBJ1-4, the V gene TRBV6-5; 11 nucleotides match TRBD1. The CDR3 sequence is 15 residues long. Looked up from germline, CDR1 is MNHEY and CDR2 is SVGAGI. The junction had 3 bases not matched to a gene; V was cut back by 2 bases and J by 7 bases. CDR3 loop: CASSYADRGREKLFF. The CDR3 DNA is TGTGCCAGCAGTTACGCGGACAGGGGGCGTGAAAAACTGTTTTTT.

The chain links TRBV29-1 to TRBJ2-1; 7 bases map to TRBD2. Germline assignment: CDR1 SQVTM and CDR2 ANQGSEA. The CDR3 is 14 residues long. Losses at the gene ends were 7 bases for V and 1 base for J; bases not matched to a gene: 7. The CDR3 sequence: CSERKRGSYNEQFF. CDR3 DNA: TGCAGCGAACGCAAGCGGGGATCCTACAATGAGCAGTTCTTC.

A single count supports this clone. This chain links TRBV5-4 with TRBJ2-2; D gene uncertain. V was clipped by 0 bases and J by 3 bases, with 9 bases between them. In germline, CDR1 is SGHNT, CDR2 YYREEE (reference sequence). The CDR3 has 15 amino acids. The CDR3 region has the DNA TGTGCCAGCAGCTTGGGGAGTCGGCACACCGGGGAGCTGTTTTTT. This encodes CASSLGSRHTGELFF.

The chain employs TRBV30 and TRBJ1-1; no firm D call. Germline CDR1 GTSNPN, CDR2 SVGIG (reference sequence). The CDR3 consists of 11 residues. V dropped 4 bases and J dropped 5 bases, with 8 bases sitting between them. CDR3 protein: CAWTQRTEAFF. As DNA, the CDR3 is TGTGCCTGGACCCAGCGGACTGAAGCTTTCTTT.

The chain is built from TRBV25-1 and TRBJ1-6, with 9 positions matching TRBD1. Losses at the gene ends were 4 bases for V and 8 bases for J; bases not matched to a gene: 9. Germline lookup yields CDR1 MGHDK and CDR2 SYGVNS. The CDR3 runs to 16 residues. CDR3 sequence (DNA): TGTGCCAGCAGTGGGGGACCGGGACAGGGTTATTCACCCCTCCACTTT. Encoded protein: CASSGGPGQGYSPLHF.

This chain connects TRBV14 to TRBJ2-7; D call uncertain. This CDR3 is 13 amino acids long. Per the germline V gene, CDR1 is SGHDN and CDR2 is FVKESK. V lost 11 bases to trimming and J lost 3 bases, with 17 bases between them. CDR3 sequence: CAGPVRTLYEQYF. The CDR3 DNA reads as TGTGCCGGACCTGTGCGGACCCTCTACGAGCAGTACTTC.

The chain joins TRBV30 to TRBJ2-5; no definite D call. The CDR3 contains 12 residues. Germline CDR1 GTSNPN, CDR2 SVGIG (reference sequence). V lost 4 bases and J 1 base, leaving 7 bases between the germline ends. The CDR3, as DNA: TGTGCCTGGACCCGGAGCCAAGAGACCCAGTACTTC. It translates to CAWTRSQETQYF.

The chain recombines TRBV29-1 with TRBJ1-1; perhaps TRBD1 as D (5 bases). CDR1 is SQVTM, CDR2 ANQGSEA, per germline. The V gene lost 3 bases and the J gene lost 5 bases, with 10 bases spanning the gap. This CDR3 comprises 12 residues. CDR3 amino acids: CSVDQGRTEAFF. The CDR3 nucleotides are TGCAGCGTTGATCAGGGTCGGACTGAAGCTTTCTTT.

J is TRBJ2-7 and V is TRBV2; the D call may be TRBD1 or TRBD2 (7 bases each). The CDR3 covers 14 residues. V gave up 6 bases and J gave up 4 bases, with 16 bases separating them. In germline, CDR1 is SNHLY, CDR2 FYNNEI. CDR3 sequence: CASSQQGRVYEQYV. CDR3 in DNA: TGTGCCAGCAGCCAACAGGGGAGGGTTTACGAGCAGTACGTC.

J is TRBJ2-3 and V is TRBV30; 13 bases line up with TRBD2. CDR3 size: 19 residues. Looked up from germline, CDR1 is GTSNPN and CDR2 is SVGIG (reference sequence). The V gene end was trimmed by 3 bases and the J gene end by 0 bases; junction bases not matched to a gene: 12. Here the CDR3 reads CAWSPGLAGDFVSTDTQYF. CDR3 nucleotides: TGTGCCTGGAGCCCCGGACTAGCGGGGGACTTCGTTAGCACAGATACGCAGTATTTT.